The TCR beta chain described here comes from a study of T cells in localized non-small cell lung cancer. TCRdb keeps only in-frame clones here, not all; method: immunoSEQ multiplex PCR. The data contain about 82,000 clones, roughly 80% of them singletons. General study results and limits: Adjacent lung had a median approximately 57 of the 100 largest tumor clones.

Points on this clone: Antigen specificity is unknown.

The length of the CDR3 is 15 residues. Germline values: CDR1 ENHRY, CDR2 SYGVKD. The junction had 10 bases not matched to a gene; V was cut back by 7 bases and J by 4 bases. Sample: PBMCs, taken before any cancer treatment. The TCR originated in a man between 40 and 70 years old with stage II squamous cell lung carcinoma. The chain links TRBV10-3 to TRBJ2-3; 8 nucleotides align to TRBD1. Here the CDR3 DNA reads TGTGCCATCATGGCGGGACAGGCGGCCCCAGATACGCAGTATTTT. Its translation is CAIMAGQAAPDTQYF.